The 9 T cell receptor beta chains presented below share a single source sample, sequenced in a study of blood T cell repertoires in COVID-19 (dated by TCRdb to 2019 to 2021). The library came from the immunoSEQ multiplex PCR assay. TCRdb carries this immuneACCESS record with in-frame sequences only. Its versions omit some clonotypes, under half of them owing to an unresolved V gene in the studies checked, with the rest unexplained. The sample records under 200,000 clones, 75% to 85% of which are singletons. About 1.5% of the sample comes from the top ten. Sample: peripheral blood. The origin of the receptors is a human donor in a cohort sampled during active COVID-19.

This chain links TRBV27 with TRBJ2-2, with 10 bases that match TRBD2. Trimming removed 6 bases from V and 6 bases from J; junction bases left unmatched: 4. The length of the CDR3 is 14 residues. Germline V gene lookup returns CDR1 MNHEY and CDR2 SMNVEV (reference sequence). As DNA, the CDR3 is TGTGCCAGCAGGCTAGCGGGGGCCTCCGGGGAGCTGTTTTTT. Amino acids: CASRLAGASGELFF.

This sequence joins TRBV28 and TRBJ2-7; D remains unclear. Deletions cut 7 bases from V and 0 bases from J, with 10 bases between. Germline lookup yields CDR1 MDHEN and CDR2 SYDVKM. The CDR3 extends over 13 amino acids. The CDR3 reads CASTDNSSYEQYF. In DNA form, the CDR3 reads TGTGCCAGCACCGACAATTCCTCCTACGAGCAGTACTTC. The entire variable domain, with the rest obtained from reference TRBV28 and TRBJ2-7, is as follows: DVKVTQSSRYLVKRTGEKVFLECVQDMDHENMFWYRQDPGLGLRLIYFSYDVKMKEKGDIPEGYSVSREKKERFSLILESASTNQTSMYLCASTDNSSYEQYFGPGTRLTVT.

V gene TRBV18 combines with J gene TRBJ1-4; D remains unclear. Germline V gene sequence: CDR1 KGHSH, CDR2 LQKENI. V was trimmed by 6 bases and J by 8 bases, leaving 19 bases between them. The CDR3 runs 15 residues. CDR3 bases: TGTGCCAGCTCCTATAACTGGGGAGAAGGGGAAAAACTGTTTTTT. It translates to CASSYNWGEGEKLFF.

The V and J genes are TRBV18 and TRBJ2-7; 7 bases are a match to TRBD2. CDR1 is KGHSH and CDR2 is LQKENI in the germline V gene. Trimming took 2 bases from V and 7 from J; bases not matched to a gene: 8. CDR3 size: 14 residues. CDR3 in amino acids: CASSPTGQGGEQYF. DNA of the CDR3: TGTGCCAGCTCACCAACGGGTCAGGGAGGGGAGCAGTACTTC.

J is TRBJ2-3 and V is TRBV7-2; 9 bases align to TRBD2. Germline values: CDR1 SGHTA, CDR2 FQGNSA. V gave up 1 base and J gave up 2 bases; unmatched junction bases: 7. The CDR3 consists of 17 residues. CDR3 nucleotide sequence: TGTGCCAGCAGCTTAGAGAGCGGGGGGTGGGTCACAGATACGCAGTATTTT. Its translation: CASSLESGGWVTDTQYF.

This clone was detected only a few times. The gene calls are TRBV6-5 and TRBJ1-1, with D uncertain. This CDR3 contains 10 residues. From germline, CDR1 is MNHEY and CDR2 SVGAGI. The V end lost 6 bases, the J end lost 8 bases, and 7 bases lay between the germline ends. CDR3 residues: CASRREEAFF. As DNA, the CDR3 is TGTGCCAGCAGGAGGGAAGAAGCTTTCTTT.

V and J are TRBV2 and TRBJ1-3; D perhaps matches TRBD1 (5 bases). The germline V gene encodes CDR1 SNHLY and CDR2 FYNNEI. The CDR3 covers 15 residues. V dropped 4 bases and J dropped 3 bases, with 13 bases sitting between them. The CDR3 loop reads CASSGGREGGNTIYF. In nucleotides, the CDR3 is TGTGCCAGCAGTGGGGGCAGGGAAGGTGGAAACACCATATATTTT. The complete variable domain, with remaining parts taken from reference TRBV2 and TRBJ1-3, reads EPEVTQTPSHQVTQMGQEVILRCVPISNHLYFYWYRQILGQKVEFLVSFYNNEISEKSEIFDDQFSVERPDGSNFTLKIRSTKLEDSAMYFCASSGGREGGNTIYFGEGSWLTVV.

The CDR3 coding sequence is TGTGCCAGCAGCTTAAGGACAGGGGGCTACGAGCAGTACTTC. It translates to CASSLRTGGYEQYF. The chain recombines TRBV11-1 with TRBJ2-7, with 10 bases lining up with TRBD1. The J segment lost 3 bases and the V segment lost 2 bases, leaving 1 base of the junction unmatched. The CDR3 length is 14 residues. Germline CDR1 reads SGHAT; CDR2 reads FQDESV (reference sequence).

The chain couples TRBV3-1 (or the pseudogene TRBV3-2) to TRBJ2-7, with D tentatively TRBD2 (5 bases). V was clipped by 1 base and J by 7 bases, with 17 bases between them. The CDR3 sequence is 15 residues long. CDR1 is LGHDT and CDR2 is YNNKEL in the germline V gene (reference sequence). The CDR3 nucleotides are TGTGCCAGCAGCCAAGTTCGGCTAGCAGCGTGGGAGCAGTACTTC. Translation: CASSQVRLAAWEQYF.